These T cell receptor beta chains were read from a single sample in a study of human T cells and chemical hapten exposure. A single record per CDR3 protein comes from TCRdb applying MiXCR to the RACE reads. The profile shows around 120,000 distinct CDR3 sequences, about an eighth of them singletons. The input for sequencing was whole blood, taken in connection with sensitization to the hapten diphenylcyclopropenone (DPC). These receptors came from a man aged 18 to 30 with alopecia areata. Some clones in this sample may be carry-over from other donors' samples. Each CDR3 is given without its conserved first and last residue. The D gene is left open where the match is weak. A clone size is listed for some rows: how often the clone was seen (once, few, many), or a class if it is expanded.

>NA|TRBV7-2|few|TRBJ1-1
ASSLIRSNTEAF
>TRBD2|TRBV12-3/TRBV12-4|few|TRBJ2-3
ASTGTRTDTQY
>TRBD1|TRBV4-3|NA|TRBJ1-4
ASSLGTADNEKLF
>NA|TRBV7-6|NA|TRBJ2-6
ASSAIPGAVLT
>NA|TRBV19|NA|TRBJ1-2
ASSMGSANYGYT
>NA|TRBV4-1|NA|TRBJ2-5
ASSQAWQETQY
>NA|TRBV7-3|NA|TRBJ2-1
ASSTTTYNEQF
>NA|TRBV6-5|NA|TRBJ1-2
ASSYSTGQGGYT
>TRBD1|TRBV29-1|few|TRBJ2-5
SVKGTVQETQY
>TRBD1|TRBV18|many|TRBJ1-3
ASSLSTGESGNTIY
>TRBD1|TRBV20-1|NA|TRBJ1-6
SARDPGTGRNSPLH
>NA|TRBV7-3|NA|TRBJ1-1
ASSWTSKTSAF
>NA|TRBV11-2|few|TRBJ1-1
ASSALRAF
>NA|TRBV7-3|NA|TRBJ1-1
ASSFSRNTEAF
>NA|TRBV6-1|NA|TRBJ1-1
ASSENREWRNTEAF
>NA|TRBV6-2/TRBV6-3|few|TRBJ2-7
ASSYVSGSLPYEQY
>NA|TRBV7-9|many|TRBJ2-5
ASSLGGPQETQY
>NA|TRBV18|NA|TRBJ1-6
ASSPDSGNSPLH
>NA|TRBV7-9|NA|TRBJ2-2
ASSLVVGELF
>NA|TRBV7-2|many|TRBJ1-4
ASTPGGANEKLF
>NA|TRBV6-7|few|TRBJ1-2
ASSAQGLGYT
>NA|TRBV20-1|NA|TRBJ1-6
SADATGPNSPLH
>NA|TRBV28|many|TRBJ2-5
ASSPRGIQY
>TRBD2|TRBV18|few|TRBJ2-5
ASSAYEAGNQETQY
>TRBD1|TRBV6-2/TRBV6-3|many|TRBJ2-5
ASTRRDRLQETQY
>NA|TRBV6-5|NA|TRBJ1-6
ASSFVPGRSSYNSPLH
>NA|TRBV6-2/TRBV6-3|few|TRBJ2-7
ASMLAGSYEQY
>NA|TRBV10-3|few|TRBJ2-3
AIRPVGDTDTQY
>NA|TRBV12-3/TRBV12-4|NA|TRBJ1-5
ASRRWDGNQPQH
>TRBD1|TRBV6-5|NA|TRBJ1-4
ASSYGTVTFEKLF
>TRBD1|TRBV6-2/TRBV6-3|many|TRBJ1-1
ASRIQGAMKAF
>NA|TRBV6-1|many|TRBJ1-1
ASSPRRGARTEAF
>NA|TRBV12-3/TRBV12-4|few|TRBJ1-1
ASSLGPPDPTEAF
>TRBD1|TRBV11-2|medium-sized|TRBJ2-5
ASSSGQVLETQY
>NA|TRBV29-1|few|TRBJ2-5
SVGETQY
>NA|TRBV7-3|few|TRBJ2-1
ASSPRAASRYEQF
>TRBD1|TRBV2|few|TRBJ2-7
ASREDRVPPHEQY
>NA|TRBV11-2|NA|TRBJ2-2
ASRGAGVLVGELF
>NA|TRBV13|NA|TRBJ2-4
ASSLGRAKNIQY
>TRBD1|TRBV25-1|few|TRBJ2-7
ASSIGTGGIYEQY
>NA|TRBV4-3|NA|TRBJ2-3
ASSQEVSDTQY
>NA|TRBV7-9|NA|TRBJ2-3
ASSLPQSTDTQY
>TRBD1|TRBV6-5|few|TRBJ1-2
ASSPDRDGYT
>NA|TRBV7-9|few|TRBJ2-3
ASSLASWGHPDTQY
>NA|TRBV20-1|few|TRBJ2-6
SARDLGGASGANVLT
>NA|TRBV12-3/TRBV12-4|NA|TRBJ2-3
ALRRTSTDTQY
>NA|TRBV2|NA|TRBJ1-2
ASLDSLIFGYT
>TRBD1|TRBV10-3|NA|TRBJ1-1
AITPGQSNTEAF
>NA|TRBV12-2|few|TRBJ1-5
ASRLVTQPQH
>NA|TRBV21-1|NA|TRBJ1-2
ASTPWGSYGYT
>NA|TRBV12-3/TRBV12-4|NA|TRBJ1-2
ASSLLGTYGYT
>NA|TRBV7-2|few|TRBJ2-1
ASSLAVRVHNEQF
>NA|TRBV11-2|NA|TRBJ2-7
ASSLDGAALSYEQY
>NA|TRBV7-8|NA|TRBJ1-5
ASSLEAGKGPQH